This T cell receptor (beta chain) was documented in a study of regulatory T cells in long-lasting Graves disease. Overall study: The term persistent Graves' disease signified upward of 5 years on antithyroid drugs with positive TSH receptor antibodies. Study results and caveats: Persistent disease favored TRBV28, TRBJ1-2 and TRBJ2-5. Persistent Graves' disease cases displayed lower TCR diversity than newly diagnosed ones.

Arm-PCR of CDR3 regions with iRepertoire HTBI primers generated TCR beta libraries. TCRdb recomputed calls from the multiplex PCR reads with MiXCR, one row per CDR3 protein. The data hold about 470,000 distinct CDR3 sequences, with around 20% observed a single time. The time point was: persistent/refractory GD, antithyroid drugs over 5 years with positive TRAb. After RNA was extracted from PBMCs, the TCR library was made from it. American Thyroid Association guidelines were used to diagnose Graves' disease. The CDR3 runs 15 residues. Germline lookup yields CDR1 SGHAT and CDR2 FQNNGV. V lost 2 bases, J lost 3 bases, and 10 bases lay in between. This clonotype has ten or more counts. Antigen unknown.

The sequence came from a female donor with Graves disease. Source: peripheral blood mononuclear cells (PBMCs), taken when the disease was refractory, from a patient treated with antithyroid drugs. This chain connects TRBV11-2 to TRBJ1-4; unclear D gene. In DNA form, the CDR3 reads TGTGCCAGCAGCTTAATTGCAAGCTCTAATGAAAAACTGTTTTTT. Its protein is CASSLIASSNEKLFF.